This TCR beta chain was sequenced in a study of tumor and adjacent non-tumor tissue in lung cancer. The template was RNA from unsorted bulk tissue. TCRbeta libraries were built with three rounds of nested PCR, modified from ARM-PCR. TCRdb itself ran the multiplex PCR reads through MiXCR, one entry per CDR3 protein. The table has around 210,000 distinct CDR3 sequences, 60% to 85% seen once; the top ten hold approximately 25%. From germline, CDR1 is SGHAT and CDR2 FQDESV (reference sequence). The CDR3 covers 14 residues. Concerning this clonotype itself: Its specificity is not known. Given a much more abundant clone one base away, this may be a read error.

Study findings and constraints: Normal lung showed higher cumulative top 100 clone frequency than tumor.

The source of this sequence is a man aged 55-75 years with non-small cell lung cancer. The specimen sequenced was lung tumor tissue. The chain carries TRBV11-1 and TRBJ1-1; D is unclear. The CDR3 protein is CGSSLRQRNTEAFF. CDR3 DNA: TGTGGCAGCAGCTTGAGGCAGCGGAACACTGAAGCTTTCTTT.